This T cell receptor (beta chain) was documented in a study of T cell changes during pregnancy in multiple sclerosis. Method: immunoSEQ multiplex PCR; TCRdb's copy keeps in-frame clones and lacks some. The sample shows about 93,000 clones, roughly 92% of them seen only once. This clone was detected only once. The V gene's germline CDR1 is SNHLY and CDR2 FYNNEI. The CDR3 loop spans 14 amino acids. The ends lost 5 bases at V and 0 bases at J; junction bases unmatched: 2. Specimen: peripheral blood, collected after pregnancy. This TCR was recovered from a female donor with multiple sclerosis, enrolled in a pregnancy study. The chain combines TRBV2 with TRBJ1-1; 8 nucleotides line up with TRBD1. Here the CDR3 reads CASSRQGLNTEAFF. The CDR3 bases are TGTGCCAGCAGTAGACAGGGGTTGAACACTGAAGCTTTCTTT.